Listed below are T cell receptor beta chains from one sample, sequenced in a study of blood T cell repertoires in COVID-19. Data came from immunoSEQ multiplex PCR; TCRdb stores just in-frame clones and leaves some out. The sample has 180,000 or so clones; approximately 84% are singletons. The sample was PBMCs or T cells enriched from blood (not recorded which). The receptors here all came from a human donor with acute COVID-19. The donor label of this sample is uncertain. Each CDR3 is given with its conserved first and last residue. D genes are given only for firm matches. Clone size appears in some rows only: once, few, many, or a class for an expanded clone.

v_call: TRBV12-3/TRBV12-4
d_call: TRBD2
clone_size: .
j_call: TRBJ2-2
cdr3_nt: TGTGCCACCCGGGGGGGGGCCGGGGAGCTGTTTTTT
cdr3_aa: CATRGGAGELFF

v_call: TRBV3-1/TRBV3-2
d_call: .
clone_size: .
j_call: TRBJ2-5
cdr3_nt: TGTGCCAGCAGCCATGCATTAACTAGACCGGGGACCCAGTACTTC
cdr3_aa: CASSHALTRPGTQYF

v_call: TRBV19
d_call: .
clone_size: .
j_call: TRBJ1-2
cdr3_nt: TGTGCCAGTAGTATAGTACGGGGGGCGCGGGGCTACACCTTC
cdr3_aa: CASSIVRGARGYTF

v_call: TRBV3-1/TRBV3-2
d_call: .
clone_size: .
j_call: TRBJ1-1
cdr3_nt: TGTGCCAGCAGCCAAGGGGGGGGCAGCCGAGGAGCTTTCTTT
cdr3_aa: CASSQGGGSRGAFF

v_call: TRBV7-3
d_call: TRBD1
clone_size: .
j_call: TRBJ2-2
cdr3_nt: TGTGCCAGCAGCCCGGACAGGGGGCGAGCCGGGGAGCTGTTTTTT
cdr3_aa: CASSPDRGRAGELFF

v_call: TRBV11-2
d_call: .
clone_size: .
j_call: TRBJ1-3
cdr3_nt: TGTGCCAGCAGCCTTGGCGGGGGTAGTGGAAACACCATATATTTT
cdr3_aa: CASSLGGGSGNTIYF

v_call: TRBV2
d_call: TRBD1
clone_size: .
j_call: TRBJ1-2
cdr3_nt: TGTGCCAGTTCGACAGAAGGGGGCCACACCTTC
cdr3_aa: CASSTEGGHTF

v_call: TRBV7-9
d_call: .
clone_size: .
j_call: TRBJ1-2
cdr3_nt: TGTGCCAGCAGCTTCCCGGACAGTCCCTATGGCTACACCTTC
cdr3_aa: CASSFPDSPYGYTF

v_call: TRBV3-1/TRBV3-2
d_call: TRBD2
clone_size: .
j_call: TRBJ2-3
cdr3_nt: TGTGCCAGCAGCCAAGGGGCTAGCGGGGGTAGCACAGATACGCAGTATTTT
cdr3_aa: CASSQGASGGSTDTQYF

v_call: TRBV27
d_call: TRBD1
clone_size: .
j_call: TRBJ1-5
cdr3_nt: TGTGCCAGCAGTCCCGGGACAGGGGAATGGGCTTATAGCAATCAGCCCCAGCATTTT
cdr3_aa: CASSPGTGEWAYSNQPQHF

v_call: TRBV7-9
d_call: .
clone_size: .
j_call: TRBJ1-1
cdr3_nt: TGTGCCAGCAGCTTTAGTCCGAAGAACACTGAAGCTTTCTTT
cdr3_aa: CASSFSPKNTEAFF

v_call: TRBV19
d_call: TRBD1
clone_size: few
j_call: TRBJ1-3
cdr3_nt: TGTGCCAGTAGCCCCTTCCGGACAGGCTCTGGAAACACCATATATTTT
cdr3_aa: CASSPFRTGSGNTIYF

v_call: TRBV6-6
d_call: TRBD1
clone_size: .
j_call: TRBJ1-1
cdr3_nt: TGTGCCAGCAGTTATGGACAGGGCGTCACTGAAGCTTTCTTT
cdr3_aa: CASSYGQGVTEAFF

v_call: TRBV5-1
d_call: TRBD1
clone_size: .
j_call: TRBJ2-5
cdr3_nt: TGCGCCAGCAGCACTGACAGGGCAGAGACCCAGTACTTC
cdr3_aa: CASSTDRAETQYF

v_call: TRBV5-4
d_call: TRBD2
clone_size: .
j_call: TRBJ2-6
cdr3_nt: TGTGCCAGCAGCCCACCGGGGGGTAACGGGGCCAACGTCCTGACTTTC
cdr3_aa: CASSPPGGNGANVLTF

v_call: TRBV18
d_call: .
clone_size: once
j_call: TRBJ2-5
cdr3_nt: TGTGCCAGCTCACCAGCCGGACTATACCAAGAGACCCAGTACTTC
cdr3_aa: CASSPAGLYQETQYF

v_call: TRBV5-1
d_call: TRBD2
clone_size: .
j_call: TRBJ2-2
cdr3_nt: TGCGCCAGCAGTTTTAGCGGGGCCGCGAACACCGGGGAGCTGTTTTTT
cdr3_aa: CASSFSGAANTGELFF

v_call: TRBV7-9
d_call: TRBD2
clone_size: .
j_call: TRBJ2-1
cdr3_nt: TGTGCCAGCAGCTTCCTTCAGCGGGGGGGTACACTCAATGAGCAGTTCTTC
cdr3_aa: CASSFLQRGGTLNEQFF

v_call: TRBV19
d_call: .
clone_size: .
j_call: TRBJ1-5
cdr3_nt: TGTGCCAGTAGTATAGTAGCGGTGAGCAATCAGCCCCAGCATTTT
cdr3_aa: CASSIVAVSNQPQHF

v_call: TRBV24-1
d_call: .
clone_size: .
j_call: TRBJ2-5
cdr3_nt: TGTGCCACCAGACTAAACTTCGGACAGATCCAAGAGACCCAGTACTTC
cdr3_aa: CATRLNFGQIQETQYF

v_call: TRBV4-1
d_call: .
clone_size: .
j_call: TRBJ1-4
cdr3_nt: TGCGCCAGCAGCCCAAAATCGGGACTGAGTAATGAAAAACTGTTTTTT
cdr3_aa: CASSPKSGLSNEKLFF

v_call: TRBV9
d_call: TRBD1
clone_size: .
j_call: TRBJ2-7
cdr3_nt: TGTGCCAGCAGCGGAGGGGACAGGGGACCCTACGAGCAGTACTTC
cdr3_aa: CASSGGDRGPYEQYF

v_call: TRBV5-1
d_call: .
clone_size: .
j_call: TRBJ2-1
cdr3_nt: TGCGCCAGCAGCTTAGGGGGGGCCCCTGAGCAGTTCTTC
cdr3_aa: CASSLGGAPEQFF

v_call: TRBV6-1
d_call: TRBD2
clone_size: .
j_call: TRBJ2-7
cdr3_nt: TGTGCCAGCAGTGAACTAAGCGGGGGGACCTACGAGCAGTACTTC
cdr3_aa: CASSELSGGTYEQYF

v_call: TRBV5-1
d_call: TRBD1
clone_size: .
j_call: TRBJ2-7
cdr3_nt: TGCGCCAGCAGCTACCAATGGACAGGGTCCTACGAGCAGTACTTC
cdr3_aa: CASSYQWTGSYEQYF

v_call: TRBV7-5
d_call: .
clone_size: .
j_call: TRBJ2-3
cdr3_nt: TGTGCCAGAAGCTTTAGGGACAGGGAAGGGGATACGCAGTATTTT
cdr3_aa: CARSFRDREGDTQYF

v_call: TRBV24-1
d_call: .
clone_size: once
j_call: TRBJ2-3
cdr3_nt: TGTGCCACCAGTGATTCGGAACAGGTTAGCACAGATACGCAGTATTTT
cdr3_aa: CATSDSEQVSTDTQYF